The rows below give T cell receptor beta chains drawn from one sample of a study of OX40 agonist ivuxolimab in advanced cancers. Sequencing used immunoSEQ multiplex PCR; TCRdb keeps in-frame clones, though not all of them. The sample has approximately 90,000 clones, around 90% seen once. The starting material was CD4+ or CD8+ T cells sorted from blood, obtained in a trial of the OX40 agonist ivuxolimab. The receptors were gathered from an adult with an advanced solid tumor such as melanoma, head and neck, liver or kidney cancer. The CDR3 runs from the conserved cysteine through the conserved F or W. The order of the fields is CDR3 length, D gene, V gene, J gene, clone size, CDR3 DNA, CDR3 protein. The D gene is left open where the match is weak. Clone size is not always given. Where it is, it says once, few, many or a class for expanded clones.

cdr3_length: 15; d_call: TRBD2; v_call: TRBV6-5; j_call: TRBJ2-1; clone_size: once; cdr3_nt: TGTGTCAGCAGTTACGGGACTAGCGGAAGGAATGAGCAGTTCTTC; cdr3_aa: CVSSYGTSGRNEQFF
cdr3_length: 14; d_call: .; v_call: TRBV6-5; j_call: TRBJ2-5; clone_size: .; cdr3_nt: TGTGCCAGCAGTGGCCGGGCTACCAGGGAGACCCAGTACTTC; cdr3_aa: CASSGRATRETQYF
cdr3_length: 16; d_call: .; v_call: TRBV5-1; j_call: TRBJ2-1; clone_size: once; cdr3_nt: TGCGCCAGCAGCTTCTTAGCGGAGAGCTCCTACAATGAGCAGTTCTTC; cdr3_aa: CASSFLAESSYNEQFF
cdr3_length: 16; d_call: .; v_call: TRBV19; j_call: TRBJ2-6; clone_size: .; cdr3_nt: TGTGCCAGTAGTACGACAGCCATCTCTGGGGCCAACGTCCTGACTTTC; cdr3_aa: CASSTTAISGANVLTF
cdr3_length: 13; d_call: .; v_call: TRBV7-3; j_call: TRBJ2-5; clone_size: .; cdr3_nt: TGTGCCAGCAGCTCGGGACCAAAAGAGACCCAGTACTTC; cdr3_aa: CASSSGPKETQYF
cdr3_length: 14; d_call: .; v_call: TRBV11-3; j_call: TRBJ2-3; clone_size: .; cdr3_nt: TGTGCCAGCAGCTTAGGGGGACGCACAGATACGCAGTATTTT; cdr3_aa: CASSLGGRTDTQYF
cdr3_length: 15; d_call: TRBD1; v_call: TRBV2; j_call: TRBJ2-7; clone_size: .; cdr3_nt: TGTGCCAGCAGTCTTACCCCGGGACAGACCTACGAGCAGTACTTC; cdr3_aa: CASSLTPGQTYEQYF
cdr3_length: 13; d_call: .; v_call: TRBV19; j_call: TRBJ1-5; clone_size: .; cdr3_nt: TGTGCCAGTATGCAGGTTAGCAATCAGCCCCAGCATTTT; cdr3_aa: CASMQVSNQPQHF
cdr3_length: 15; d_call: TRBD2; v_call: TRBV5-6; j_call: TRBJ2-1; clone_size: .; cdr3_nt: TGTGCCAGCAGCTTGTCTAGCGGGACATACAATGAGCAGTTCTTC; cdr3_aa: CASSLSSGTYNEQFF
cdr3_length: 15; d_call: .; v_call: TRBV14; j_call: TRBJ1-2; clone_size: .; cdr3_nt: TGTGCCAGCAGCCAAGATCTAATAGGAGGATCAGGCTACACCTTC; cdr3_aa: CASSQDLIGGSGYTF